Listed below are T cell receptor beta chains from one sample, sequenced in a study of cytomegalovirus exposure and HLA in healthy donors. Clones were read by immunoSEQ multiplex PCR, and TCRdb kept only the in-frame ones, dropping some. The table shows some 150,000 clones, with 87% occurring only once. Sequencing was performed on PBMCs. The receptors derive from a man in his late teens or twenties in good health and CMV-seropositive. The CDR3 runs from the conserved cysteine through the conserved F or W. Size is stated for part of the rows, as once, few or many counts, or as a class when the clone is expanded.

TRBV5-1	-	CASSLGHTTGVEPQHF
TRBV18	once	CASSPLLGQGPKNTEAFF
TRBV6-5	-	CASSYRTSYEQFF
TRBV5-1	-	CASSWSMGTEAFF
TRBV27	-	CASSPTDRAGQPQHF
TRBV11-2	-	CASSLVRGGYTF
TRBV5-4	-	CASSHPDGSEQYF
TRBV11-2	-	CASSFTRDWDFLNEQYF
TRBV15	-	CATSSAGTGGNYEQYF
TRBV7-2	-	CASSLERGGLYEQYF
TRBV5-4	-	CASSIQAAATEAFF
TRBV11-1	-	CASSLTGTGGTEAFF
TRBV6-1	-	CASSEIPGRQPQHF
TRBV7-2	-	CASTPPGLYYGYTF
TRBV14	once	CASSPDTSRHNEQFF
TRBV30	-	CACGGGPGANVLTF
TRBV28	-	CASSPPRAGVGEKLFF
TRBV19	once	CASSIVLEGGTQYF
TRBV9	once	CASSVGSGQPNEKLFF
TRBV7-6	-	CASSPPGSPYNEQFF
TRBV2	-	CASSGGVGGYTF
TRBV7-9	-	CASSLTGVSTDTQYF
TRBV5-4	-	CASSSSGTADTQYF
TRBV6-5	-	CASSYRGPPSNYGYTF
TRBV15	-	CATSSQGFSSHEQYF
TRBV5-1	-	CASSLDHKENEQYF
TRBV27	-	CAILAGGSYAQYF
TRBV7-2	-	CASSPWTSGGDTQFF
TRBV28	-	CASTRREVRGSRNQPQHF
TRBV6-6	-	CASRASGTAGETQYF
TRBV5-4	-	CASSLYRGQLGYTF
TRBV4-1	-	CASSQDPTTGQSGNEQFF
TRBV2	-	CASSPNRVEETQYF
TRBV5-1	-	CASSPRLAGGRKDTQYF
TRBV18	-	CASSPPGGSYEQYF